A single sample is the source of the 21 T cell receptor beta chains below, sequenced in a study of blood T cell repertoires in COVID-19. Using immunoSEQ multiplex PCR, the repertoire was profiled, and TCRdb retains in-frame clones only, with some absent. Of 90,000 or so clones in the sample, more than 75% were seen once. The sequenced material came from peripheral blood. Source of these receptors: a man between 50 and 59 years old with active COVID-19.

This sequence joins TRBV5-1 and TRBJ2-2; maybe TRBD2 (6 bases). CDR3 length: 15 residues. Deletions cut 6 bases from V and 2 bases from J, with 14 bases between. CDR1 is SGHRS, CDR2 YFSETQ, per germline. Written as DNA, the CDR3 is TGCGCCAGCACCGACGGAGCGGGTAACACCGGGGAGCTGTTTTTT. It specifies CASTDGAGNTGELFF.

The gene calls are TRBV9 and TRBJ2-2; a possible D gene is TRBD2 (6 bases). V was pared by 6 bases and J by 3 bases, with 15 bases between. The CDR3 has 15 residues. Germline assignment: CDR1 SGDLS and CDR2 YYNGEE. CDR3 residues: CASTRGGDYTGELFF. CDR3 coding DNA: TGTGCCAGCACCCGGGGCGGGGATTACACCGGGGAGCTGTTTTTT.

CDR3 in amino acids: CATGTIYF. For the CDR3, the DNA is TGTGCCACCGGGACCATATATTTT. The rearrangement joins TRBV7-9 to TRBJ1-3; D is uncertain. The V end was cut by 10 bases, the J end by 10 bases, with 5 bases between. The CDR3 has 8 residues. CDR1 SEHNR and CDR2 FQNEAQ come from the germline V gene (reference sequence).

The chain carries TRBV5-1 and TRBJ2-1; 7 bases match TRBD1. V was pared by 1 base and J by 4 bases, with 8 bases of the junction left unmatched. Germline V CDR1 and CDR2: SGHRS, YFSETQ. The CDR3 runs to 16 residues. The CDR3 reads CASSLPPAGGYNEQFF. CDR3 sequence (DNA): TGCGCCAGCAGCTTGCCCCCCGCAGGGGGTTACAATGAGCAGTTCTTC.

This chain links TRBV27 with TRBJ2-3; 12 bases line up with TRBD2. Trimming at V came to 7 bases and at J to 3 bases, leaving 5 bases not matched to a gene. In germline, CDR1 is MNHEY, CDR2 SMNVEV (reference sequence). The CDR3 covers 15 residues. As DNA, the CDR3 is TGTGCCAGCACCGGACTAGCGGGATCGACAGATACGCAGTATTTT. As protein: CASTGLAGSTDTQYF.

V is TRBV7-4 and J is TRBJ1-6; 7 bases fit TRBD1. CDR1 and CDR2 (germline): SGHVT, SQSDAQ. The CDR3 is 18 residues long. The V and J ends lost 1 base and 4 bases, in that order; junction bases with no gene match: 10. The CDR3 nucleotides read TGTGCCAGCAGCTTAGATTTTTTGCGCAGGGGGTATAATTCACCCCTCCACTTT. Translated, it gives CASSLDFLRRGYNSPLHF.

This clone was observed a handful of times. The chain carries TRBV18 and TRBJ1-1; D remains ambiguous. Trimming took off 3 bases at V and 4 bases at J, with 12 bases between the two ends. This CDR3 has 14 residues. Germline CDR1 KGHSH, CDR2 LQKENI. As DNA, the CDR3 is TGTGCCAGCTCACCGGGGAGGGAGGCCACTGAAGCTTTCTTT. It encodes CASSPGREATEAFF.

The CDR3 protein is CASSHQRTTFYGYTF. CDR3 nucleotide sequence: TGCGCCAGCAGCCACCAAAGAACGACTTTCTATGGCTACACCTTC. This chain links TRBV4-3 with TRBJ1-2; D gene uncertain. The germline V gene has CDR1 LGHNA and CDR2 YSLEER. V lost 3 bases to trimming and J lost 4 bases, with 15 bases between them. The CDR3 spans 15 residues.

This clone was observed once. This chain connects TRBV5-5 to TRBJ2-3, with 8 bases matching TRBD2. The length of the CDR3 is 14 residues. Germline V gene data show CDR1 as SGHKS and CDR2 as YYEKEE (reference sequence). V gave up 3 bases and J gave up 3 bases; unmatched junction bases: 3. The CDR3 DNA sequence: TGTGCCAGCAGCTGGAGCGGGAGAACAGATACGCAGTATTTT. Its translation is CASSWSGRTDTQYF.

This rearrangement joins TRBV4-3 to TRBJ2-7; possible D gene TRBD2, 6 bases. V lost 0 bases to trimming and J lost 5 bases, with 14 bases between them. Germline lookup yields CDR1 LGHNA and CDR2 YSLEER. This CDR3 comprises 15 residues. The chain's CDR3 is CASSQDRTSPHEQYF. The CDR3 DNA reads as TGCGCCAGCAGCCAAGATCGAACTAGCCCACACGAGCAGTACTTC.

V is TRBV5-6 and J is TRBJ1-1; 8 bases are a match to TRBD1. The V gene's germline CDR1 is SGHDT and CDR2 YYEEEE. The CDR3 consists of 14 residues. J was trimmed by 4 bases and V by 2 bases; bases with no gene match: 4. The CDR3 loop is CASSFLTGGTEAFF. In nucleotides, the CDR3 is TGTGCCAGCAGCTTCCTTACAGGGGGCACTGAAGCTTTCTTT.

V gene TRBV19 combines with J gene TRBJ2-3, with 7 bases matching TRBD1. Germline CDR1 is LNHDA and CDR2 is SQIVND (reference sequence). This CDR3 contains 18 residues. Trimming at V came to 6 bases and at J to 2 bases, leaving 17 bases not matched to a gene. CDR3 sequence reads: CASSLLRYRDSSTDTQYF. CDR3 nucleotides: TGTGCCAGTAGCTTATTACGGTACCGGGACAGTTCCACAGATACGCAGTATTTT.

V and J are TRBV19 and TRBJ2-2; maybe TRBD2 (6 bases). The CDR3 is made up of 15 amino acids. Trimming pared 11 bases from V and 5 bases from J, leaving 21 bases between. Germline assignment: CDR1 LNHDA and CDR2 SQIVND (reference sequence). In DNA form, the CDR3 reads TGTGCCTGCAAATCGGGACTCGGGAGAACCGGGGAGCTGTTTTTT. Translation: CACKSGLGRTGELFF.

This clone has a handful of counts. V gene TRBV12-3 or TRBV12-4 combines with J gene TRBJ1-2; tentative D call: TRBD1 (5 bases). The CDR3 extends over 13 amino acids. V lost 3 bases, J lost 3 bases, and 8 bases lay in between. In nucleotides, the CDR3 is TGTGCCAGCAGTTTGGGACTCTACTATGGCTACACCTTC. Translated, it gives CASSLGLYYGYTF.

The J gene is TRBJ2-7, the V gene TRBV5-8; TRBD1 matches at 10 bases. V lost 4 bases to trimming and J lost 3 bases; unmatched junction nucleotides: 7. CDR1 and CDR2 from the germline V gene are SGHTS and YDEGEE. The CDR3 runs to 15 residues. CDR3 sequence (DNA): TGTGCCAGCAGCCACCGGGACAGGGGTTACTACGAGCAGTACTTC. Protein product: CASSHRDRGYYEQYF.

This clone is judged large (0.1 to 1%). CDR3: CASSQEPEREQFF. CDR3 nucleotide sequence: TGCGCCAGCAGCCAAGAACCTGAGCGCGAGCAGTTCTTC. The chain is built from TRBV4-3 and TRBJ2-1; D ambiguous. CDR3 length: 13 amino acids. Germline V gene lookup returns CDR1 LGHNA and CDR2 YSLEER. The V end was cut by 0 bases, the J end by 10 bases, with 10 bases between.

The chain uses TRBV27 and TRBJ1-2; weak D call: TRBD1 (6 bases). CDR1 is MNHEY and CDR2 is SMNVEV in the germline V gene (reference sequence). The CDR3 spans 16 residues. With 5 bases removed from V and 0 bases from J, the gap between germline ends came to 16 bases. This CDR3 reads CASSAQRTASNYGYTF. The CDR3 DNA is TGTGCCAGCAGTGCCCAAAGGACAGCCTCTAACTATGGCTACACCTTC.

The chain employs TRBV6-2 or TRBV6-3 and TRBJ2-7; D gene ambiguous. In germline, CDR1 is MNHEY, CDR2 SVGEGT. V lost 3 bases and J lost 3, with 6 bases in between. CDR3 length: 12 amino acids. CDR3 protein: CASSYLDYEQYF. CDR3 bases: TGTGCCAGCAGTTATCTAGACTACGAGCAGTACTTC.

The chain is built from TRBV5-6 and TRBJ2-7; 9 bases agree with TRBD2. There are 15 residues in the CDR3. Trimming at V came to 1 base and at J to 9 bases, leaving 11 bases not matched to a gene. Germline V gene data show CDR1 as SGHDT and CDR2 as YYEEEE. The DNA of the CDR3 is TGTGCCAGCAGCTTGCGGGGGACTAGCCTTATGGGGCAGTACTTC. The encoded protein is CASSLRGTSLMGQYF.

The J gene is TRBJ1-2, the V gene TRBV7-2; perhaps TRBD1 as D (6 bases). Trimming removed 6 bases at V and 5 bases at J, with 7 bases between. The germline gives CDR1 SGHTA, CDR2 FQGNSA. CDR3 length: 11 residues. The CDR3 nucleotides are TGTGCCAGCAGGGGGGCGTATGGCTACACCTTC. This translates into CASRGAYGYTF.

The chain is built from TRBV6-2 or TRBV6-3 and TRBJ1-4; weak D call: TRBD1 (5 bases). The germline V gene has CDR1 MNHEY and CDR2 SVGEGT. The CDR3 loop spans 15 amino acids. V shed 5 bases and J shed 4 bases, with 14 bases lying between them. CDR3 coding DNA: TGTGCCAGCAGTAGCGCGGGGCGGGATAATGAAAAACTGTTTTTT. As protein: CASSSAGRDNEKLFF.